What follows are 26 T cell receptor beta chains derived from one specimen sequenced in a study of Tregs in tolerant kidney transplant recipients. Clones were read by immunoSEQ multiplex PCR, and TCRdb kept only the in-frame ones, dropping some. The listing contains fewer than 35,000 clones. This specimen consisted of CD8+ T cells from blood, obtained before the transplant. Source of these receptors: a human donor who received a combined kidney and bone marrow transplant.

Comments on this clone: With the read ending 3 residues before the CDR3 end, the germline J gene is used to fill in that end. The rearrangement uses TRBV7-6 and TRBJ1-5; D gene ambiguous. CDR1 and CDR2 (germline): SGHVS, FNYEAQ. This CDR3 comprises 14 residues. V was cut by 5 bases and J by 4 bases, with 12 bases left in between. CDR3 amino acids: CASSPMSGNQPQHF. The sequenced CDR3 bases are TGTGCCAGCAGCCCGATGAGCGGTAATCAGCCC.

CDR3 sequence: CASSLQGTYEQYF. CDR3 DNA (partial): TGTGCCAGCTCACTACAGGGGACCTACGAG. The chain couples TRBV18 to TRBJ2-7, with 7 positions matching TRBD1. The read halts 3 residues ahead of the CDR3 end, with the missing end drawn from the germline J gene. The CDR3 consists of 13 residues. Germline CDR1 is KGHSH and CDR2 is LQKENI. Unmatched junction bases numbered 2, after V lost 4 bases and J lost 2 bases.

Worth noting for this clone: The read terminates 3 residues before the CDR3 end, so the remaining end is supplied by the germline J gene. The chain joins TRBV11-2 to TRBJ2-7; TRBD2 matches 10 bases. The ends lost 3 bases at V and 3 bases at J; junction bases unmatched: 2. The CDR3 runs to 14 residues. Germline V gives CDR1 SGHAT, CDR2 FQNNGV. The CDR3 sequence: CASSFTSGDYEQYF. CDR3 DNA (partial): TGTGCCAGCAGCTTTACTAGCGGGGACTACGAG.

On this clone: The read falls 3 residues short of the CDR3 end, and the missing part is taken from the germline J gene. The chain couples TRBV2 to TRBJ2-2, with 8 bases lining up with TRBD2. The CDR3 is 15 residues long. Germline CDR1 reads SNHLY; CDR2 reads FYNNEI. With V trimmed by 9 bases and J by 0 bases, 6 bases remained unmatched. The covered CDR3 bases are TGTGCCAGGGAGGTAGCGGGGACGAACACCGGGGAG. It yields the protein CAREVAGTNTGE. The whole CDR3 sequence reads CAREVAGTNTGELFF. Full variable domain (remainder filled in from reference TRBV2 and TRBJ2-2): EPEVTQTPSHQVTQMGQEVILRCVPISNHLYFYWYRQILGQKVEFLVSFYNNEISEKSEIFDDQFSVERPDGSNFTLKIRSTKLEDSAMYFCAREVAGTNTGELFFGEGSRLTVL.

Note on this clone: Read sequence stops 3 residues before the CDR3 end, and the germline J gene provides the missing end. The chain is built from TRBV19 and TRBJ1-1; D is perhaps TRBD1 (6 bases). This CDR3 comprises 12 residues. Germline CDR1 is LNHDA and CDR2 is SQIVND (reference sequence). Between the trimmed V and J ends, which lost 7 bases and 1 base, there was a span of 7 bases. The CDR3 protein is CASMTGNTEAFF. The DNA read from the CDR3 is TGTGCCAGTATGACAGGGAACACTGAA.

A word on this clone: The read gets to within 3 residues of the CDR3 end, and the germline J gene fills in the rest. This rearrangement joins TRBV6-2 or TRBV6-3 to TRBJ2-7, with a tentative D call TRBD2 (5 bases). V was trimmed by 2 bases and J by 1 base, leaving 6 bases between them. CDR3 length: 13 residues. CDR1 is MNHEY and CDR2 is SVGEGT in the germline V gene. The DNA read from the CDR3 is TGTGCCAGCAGTTACCGAGGGTCCTACGAG. This sequence encodes CASSYRGSYE. The whole CDR3 protein reads CASSYRGSYEQYF.

Notes on this clone: The read terminates 3 residues ahead of where the CDR3 ends, so the germline J gene completes it. V gene TRBV19 combines with J gene TRBJ2-2, with 8 bases identical to TRBD1. The junction had 16 bases not matched to a gene; V was cut back by 3 bases and J by 7 bases. The germline V gene has CDR1 LNHDA and CDR2 SQIVND (reference sequence). The CDR3 consists of 18 residues. The CDR3 protein is CASSISGWPGGLNGELFF. The sequenced CDR3 bases are TGTGCCAGTAGTATTTCGGGTTGGCCAGGGGGCTTGAACGGGGAG.

To note about this clone: The observed sequence ends 3 residues before the CDR3 terminus, with the missing tail filled in from the germline J gene. The chain carries TRBV7-9 and TRBJ1-2; 10 bases are shared with TRBD1. The V and J ends lost 5 bases and 6 bases, in that order; junction bases with no gene match: 3. Per germline, CDR1 SEHNR and CDR2 FQNEAQ (reference sequence). There are 13 residues in the CDR3. This chain's CDR3 is CASSLGQGNGYTF. Incomplete CDR3 DNA: TGTGCCAGCAGCCTGGGACAGGGGAATGGC.

Points on this clone: The sequenced fragment ends 3 residues before the CDR3 boundary, so the rest is inferred from the germline J gene. The rearrangement uses TRBV13 and TRBJ1-1, with D hard to call. Germline CDR1 is PRHDT and CDR2 is FYEKMQ (reference sequence). Trimming cost V 4 bases and J 1 base, with 7 bases left between them. This CDR3 spans 13 amino acids. The part of the CDR3 DNA that was read is TGTGCCAGCAGCTACGGGTGGAACACTGAA. Amino acid sequence: CASSYGWNTE. The whole CDR3 sequence reads CASSYGWNTEAFF.

Notes on this clone: The missing CDR3 end, 3 residues past where the read stops, is filled in from the germline J gene. The genes are TRBV5-1 and TRBJ1-1; 7 bases agree with TRBD1. V lost 6 bases and J lost 4; bases outside the gene matches: 6. There are 13 residues in the CDR3. Germline V CDR1 and CDR2: SGHRS, YFSETQ. The CDR3 here is CASTPGGTTEAFF. The part of the CDR3 DNA that was read is TGCGCCAGCACTCCAGGGGGGACCACTGAA.

With respect to this clone: The read falls 3 residues short of the CDR3 end, and the missing part is taken from the germline J gene. The rearrangement links TRBV7-9 to TRBJ1-1, with a tentative D call TRBD1 (6 bases). CDR3 length: 15 residues. V lost 5 bases, J lost 3 bases, and 16 bases lay in between. CDR1 SEHNR and CDR2 FQNEAQ come from the germline V gene (reference sequence). The covered CDR3 bases are TGTGCCAGCAGCCCCCCCCACAGGGAATACACTGAA. It is translated as CASSPPHREYTE. The whole CDR3 is CASSPPHREYTEAFF.

With regard to this clone: The CDR3 end is not reached by the read, which stops 3 residues before it; the germline J gene fills it in. The chain recombines TRBV5-6 with TRBJ2-7; TRBD1 is a possible D gene (6 bases). Germline V gene lookup returns CDR1 SGHDT and CDR2 YYEEEE. This CDR3 has 14 residues. Trimming removed 2 bases at V and 2 bases at J, with 11 bases between. The covered CDR3 bases are TGTGCCAGCAGCTTCTTGGGACAAACCTACGAG. Its translation: CASSFLGQTYE. The whole CDR3 protein is CASSFLGQTYEQYF.

CDR3 bases read: TGTGCCAGTAGTATAGTCTCATTGGGGACTAGCGGGCGCTCCTACGAG. Protein product: CASSIVSLGTSGRSYE. The whole CDR3 region reads CASSIVSLGTSGRSYEQYF. V is TRBV19 and J is TRBJ2-7; 12 bases map to TRBD2. Read coverage stops 3 residues before the CDR3 terminus; the germline J gene supplies the remainder. The CDR3 spans 19 residues. V lost 1 base, J lost 0 bases, and 10 bases stayed unmatched. Germline V lookup: CDR1 LNHDA, CDR2 SQIVND (reference sequence).

Points on this clone: The read finishes 3 residues shy of the CDR3 end, and the germline J gene is used to complete it. The chain joins TRBV5-6 to TRBJ1-5; D ambiguous. The CDR3 runs to 14 residues. Germline assignment: CDR1 SGHDT and CDR2 YYEEEE. Deletions cut 4 bases from V and 2 bases from J, with 10 bases between. The CDR3 region is CASSAGVGNQPQHF. CDR3 DNA (partial): TGTGCCAGCAGCGCCGGGGTGGGCAATCAGCCC.

Note on this clone: Read coverage stops 3 residues before the CDR3 terminus; the germline J gene supplies the remainder. V usage is TRBV7-8 and J usage is TRBJ1-5; 8 bases agree with TRBD1. The CDR3 length is 16 residues. The V gene end was trimmed by 5 bases and the J gene end by 3 bases; junction bases not matched to a gene: 9. CDR1 SGHVS and CDR2 FQNEAQ come from the germline V gene. The CDR3 sequence is CASSPAPRGHNQPQHF. The CDR3 DNA, read in part, is TGTGCCAGCAGCCCAGCTCCCAGGGGGCACAATCAGCCC. Full variable domain (remainder filled in from reference TRBV7-8 and TRBJ1-5): GAGVSQSPRYKVAKRGQDVALRCDPISGHVSLFWYQQALGQGPEFLTYFQNEAQLDKSGLPSDRFFAERPEGSVSTLKIQRTQQEDSAVYLCASSPAPRGHNQPQHFGDGTRLSIL.

Note on this clone: The sequenced fragment ends 3 residues before the CDR3 boundary, so the rest is inferred from the germline J gene. V is TRBV20-1 and J is TRBJ2-4; 13 nucleotides agree with TRBD2. J lost 9 bases, V lost 4 bases, and 9 bases had no gene match. CDR1 is DFQATT, CDR2 SNEGSKA, per germline (reference sequence). There are 15 residues in the CDR3. The sequenced CDR3 bases are TGCAGTGCTACGGGACTAGCGGGGCGACGGAGCATT. This encodes CSATGLAGRRSI. The complete CDR3 sequence is CSATGLAGRRSIQYF.

As regards this clone: The CDR3 end lies 3 residues beyond the end of the read and is filled in from the germline J gene. The rearrangement joins TRBV20-1 to TRBJ2-1; TRBD2 matches 9 bases. Germline CDR1 reads DFQATT; CDR2 reads SNEGSKA (reference sequence). The CDR3 runs to 15 residues. V was pared by 4 bases and J by 2 bases, with 6 bases of the junction left unmatched. The part of the CDR3 DNA that was read is TGCAGTGCTAATAGCGGGAGTGACGCCTACAATGAG. Its translation: CSANSGSDAYNE. The entire CDR3 reads CSANSGSDAYNEQFF.

Comments on this clone: The read halts 3 residues ahead of the CDR3 end, with the missing end drawn from the germline J gene. The chain is built from TRBV6-2 or TRBV6-3 and TRBJ2-1; 9 bases line up with TRBD2. V trimming: 1 base; J trimming: 1 base; junction bases outside the gene matches: 2. Germline V gives CDR1 MNHEY, CDR2 SVGEGT. This CDR3 comprises 16 residues. Incomplete CDR3 DNA: TGTGCCAGCAGTTACTTAGCGGGGGAGTCCTACAATGAG. Its protein product is CASSYLAGESYNE. The full CDR3 protein reads CASSYLAGESYNEQFF.

A note on this clone: The read stops 3 residues short of the end of the CDR3; the missing end is completed from the germline J gene. V gene TRBV5-8 combines with J gene TRBJ1-6, with D perhaps matching TRBD1 (5 bases). The CDR3 is 15 residues long. The germline V and J ends were trimmed by 4 bases and 10 bases, with 18 bases remaining between them. The germline gives CDR1 SGHTS, CDR2 YDEGEE. The covered CDR3 bases are TGTGCCAGCAGCCCGTGGGCAGGGTTAAAATCACCC. Its protein product is CASSPWAGLKSP. The CDR3 as a whole reads CASSPWAGLKSPLHF.

Remarks on this clone: The sequence runs out 3 residues before the end of the CDR3; the remainder is reconstructed from the germline J gene. This chain joins TRBV29-1 and TRBJ2-7, with 11 bases fitting TRBD2. The CDR3 is made up of 13 amino acids. The junction had 3 bases not matched to a gene; V was cut back by 4 bases and J by 4 bases. Germline CDR1 SQVTM, CDR2 ANQGSEA. Incomplete CDR3 DNA: TGCAGCGTTGTCGGGACTAGCGGATACGAG. Its protein product is CSVVGTSGYE. The whole CDR3 protein is CSVVGTSGYEQYF.

CDR3 DNA, as far as it was read: TGCGCCAGCAGCTGGGACAGGGGCGCCCCTGCAACTAATGAAAAA. Protein sequence: CASSWDRGAPATNEK. The full CDR3 sequence reads CASSWDRGAPATNEKLFF. This chain links TRBV5-1 with TRBJ1-4; TRBD1 matches 10 bases. The read halts 3 residues ahead of the CDR3 end, with the missing end drawn from the germline J gene. V dropped 3 bases and J dropped 0; count of bases not matched to a gene: 8. The germline CDR1 and CDR2 sequences are SGHRS and YFSETQ. The CDR3 length is 18 residues.

Comments on this clone: The read comes to an end 3 residues before the CDR3 does, leaving the germline J gene to fill in the end. The V gene is TRBV13, the J gene TRBJ2-1; maybe TRBD2 (5 bases). The CDR3 loop spans 17 amino acids. Per germline, CDR1 PRHDT and CDR2 FYEKMQ (reference sequence). Trimming removed 0 bases from V and 0 bases from J, with 12 bases in between. CDR3 DNA (partial): TGTGCCAGCAGCTTAGGGGACTCCGAGAGCTCCTACAATGAG. Protein: CASSLGDSESSYNE. The whole CDR3 region reads CASSLGDSESSYNEQFF. The whole variable domain, filled in from reference TRBV13 and TRBJ2-1, reads AAGVIQSPRHLIKEKRETATLKCYPIPRHDTVYWYQQGPGQDPQFLISFYEKMQSDKGSIPDRFSAQQFSDYHSELNMSSLELGDSALYFCASSLGDSESSYNEQFFGPGTRLTVL.

As to this clone: The read halts 3 residues ahead of the CDR3 end, with the missing end drawn from the germline J gene. The rearrangement joins TRBV2 to TRBJ2-7; D is unresolved. CDR1 SNHLY and CDR2 FYNNEI come from the germline V gene. CDR3 size: 11 residues. V was shortened by 3 bases and J by 6 bases, with 6 bases between the two germline ends. The CDR3 sequence is CASSDSSEQYF. The part of the CDR3 DNA that was read is TGTGCCAGCAGTGATAGTTCCGAG.

For this clone: The read terminates 3 residues before the CDR3 end, so the remaining end is supplied by the germline J gene. The chain uses TRBV18 and TRBJ2-7; possible D gene TRBD1, 5 bases. V shed 5 bases and J shed 1 base, with 27 bases lying between them. The CDR3 sequence is 19 residues long. Germline CDR1 and CDR2: KGHSH and LQKENI. The CDR3 is CASSKSAVGRTPLSYEQYF. CDR3 bases read: TGTGCCAGCTCAAAGTCCGCGGTGGGGCGGACACCGCTATCCTACGAG.

A remark on this clone: The read terminates 3 residues ahead of where the CDR3 ends, so the germline J gene completes it. This chain links TRBV20-1 with TRBJ2-7; no definite D call. Trimming took off 2 bases at V and 0 bases at J, with 14 bases between the two ends. Germline V gene data show CDR1 as DFQATT and CDR2 as SNEGSKA (reference sequence). CDR3 length: 15 residues. The CDR3 spells CSARKGYPSSYEQYF. Incomplete CDR3 DNA: TGCAGTGCTAGAAAGGGCTACCCCAGCTCCTACGAG.

As for this clone: The read ends 3 residues early relative to the CDR3; the germline J gene fills the gap. The rearrangement links TRBV5-4 to TRBJ2-6, with TRBD2 matching 7 bases. CDR1 is SGHNT, CDR2 YYREEE, per germline (reference sequence). CDR3 length: 15 amino acids. Germline trimming cut 10 bases from V and 1 base from J; bases unmatched to any gene: 8. The CDR3 region is CAGFQAGSGANVLTF. Partial CDR3 DNA: TGTGCCGGCTTCCAAGCGGGGTCTGGGGCCAACGTC.